This T cell receptor (beta chain) comes out of a study of T cell responses to AZD1222 COVID-19 vaccine. Study-wide findings and caveats: Reports say nearly half of spike-specific TCRs go after unmutated variant regions.

V lost 2 bases and J 2 bases, leaving 1 base between the germline ends. This CDR3 has 11 amino acids. Germline assignment: CDR1 SGHRS and CDR2 YFSETQ. In the case of this clone: Its specificity is not known. The same CDR3 arises from other DNA sequences in this sample as well.

Using immunoSEQ multiplex PCR, the repertoire was profiled, and TCRdb retains in-frame clones only, with some absent. Of around 180,000 clones in the sample, 85% to 95% were seen once. Second-dose timings of about 4 or about 12 weeks were pooled. The TCR sequence derives from an adult who received the AZD1222 COVID-19 vaccine. The rearrangement links TRBV5-1 to TRBJ2-5; D gene unclear. The sequenced sample was peripheral blood, obtained 28 days after the second AZD1222 dose. CDR3 residues: CASSLQETQYF. CDR3 nucleotides: TGCGCCAGCAGCTTACAAGAGACCCAGTACTTC.